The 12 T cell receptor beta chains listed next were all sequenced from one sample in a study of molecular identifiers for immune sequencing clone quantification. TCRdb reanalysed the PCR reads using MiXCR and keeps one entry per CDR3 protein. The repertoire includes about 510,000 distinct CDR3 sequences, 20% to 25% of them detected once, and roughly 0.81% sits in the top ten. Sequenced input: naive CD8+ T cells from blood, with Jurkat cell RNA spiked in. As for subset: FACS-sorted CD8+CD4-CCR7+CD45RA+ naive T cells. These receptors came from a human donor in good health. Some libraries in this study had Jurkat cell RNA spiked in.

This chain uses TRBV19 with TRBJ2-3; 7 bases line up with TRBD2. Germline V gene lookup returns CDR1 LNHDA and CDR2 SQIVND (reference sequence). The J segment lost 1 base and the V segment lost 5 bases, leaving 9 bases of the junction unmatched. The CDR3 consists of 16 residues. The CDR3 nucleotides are TGTGCCAGTAGTCCCCTCGGGGGGAGGGGCACAGATACGCAGTATTTT. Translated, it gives CASSPLGGRGTDTQYF.

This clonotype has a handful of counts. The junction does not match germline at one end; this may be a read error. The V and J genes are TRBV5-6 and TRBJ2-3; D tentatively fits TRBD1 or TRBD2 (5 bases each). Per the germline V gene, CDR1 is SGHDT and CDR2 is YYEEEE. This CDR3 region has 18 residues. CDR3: CASSSRDGEGADTDTQCF. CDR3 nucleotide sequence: TGTGCCAGCAGCTCCCGGGACGGGGAAGGGGCGGATACAGATACGCAGTGTTTC.

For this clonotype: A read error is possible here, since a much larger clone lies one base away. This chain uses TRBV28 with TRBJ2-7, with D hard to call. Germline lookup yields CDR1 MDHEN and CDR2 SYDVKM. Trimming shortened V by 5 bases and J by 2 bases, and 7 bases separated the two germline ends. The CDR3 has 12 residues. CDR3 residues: CASSTMAYEQYF. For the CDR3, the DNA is TGTGCCAGCAGTACGATGGCCTACGAGCAGTACTTC. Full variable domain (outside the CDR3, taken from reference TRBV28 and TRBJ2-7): DVKVTQSSRYLVKRTGEKVFLECVQDMDHENMFWYRQDPGLGLRLIYFSYDVKMKEKGDIPEGYSVSREKKERFSLILESASTNQTSMYLCASSTMAYEQYFGPGTRLTVT.

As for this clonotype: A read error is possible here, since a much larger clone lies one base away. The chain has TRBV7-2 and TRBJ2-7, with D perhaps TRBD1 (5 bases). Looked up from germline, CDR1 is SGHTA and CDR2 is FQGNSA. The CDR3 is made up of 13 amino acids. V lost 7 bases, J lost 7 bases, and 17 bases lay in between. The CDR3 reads CASNFLGSGEQYF. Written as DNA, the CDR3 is TGTGCCAGCAACTTCCTGGGTTCAGGGGAGCAGTACTTC.

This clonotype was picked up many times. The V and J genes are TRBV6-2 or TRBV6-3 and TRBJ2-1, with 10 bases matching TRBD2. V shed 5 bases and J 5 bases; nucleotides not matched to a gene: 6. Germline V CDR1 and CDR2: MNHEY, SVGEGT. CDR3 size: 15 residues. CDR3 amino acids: CASSTTSGADNEQFF. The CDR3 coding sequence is TGTGCCAGCAGTACCACTAGCGGGGCGGACAATGAGCAGTTCTTC.

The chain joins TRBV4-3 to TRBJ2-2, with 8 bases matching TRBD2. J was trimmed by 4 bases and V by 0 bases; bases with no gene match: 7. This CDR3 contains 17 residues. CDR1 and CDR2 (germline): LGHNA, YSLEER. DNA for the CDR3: TGCGCCAGCAGCCAAGATCTATTAGCGGGGTCCACCGGGGAGCTGTTTTTT. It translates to CASSQDLLAGSTGELFF.

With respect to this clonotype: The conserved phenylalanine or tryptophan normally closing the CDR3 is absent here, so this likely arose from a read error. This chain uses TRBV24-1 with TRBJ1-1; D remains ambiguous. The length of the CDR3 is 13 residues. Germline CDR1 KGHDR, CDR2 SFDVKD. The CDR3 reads CATSDPSNTEAFI. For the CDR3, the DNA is TGCGCCACCAGTGATCCCTCGAACACTGAAGCTTTCATT.

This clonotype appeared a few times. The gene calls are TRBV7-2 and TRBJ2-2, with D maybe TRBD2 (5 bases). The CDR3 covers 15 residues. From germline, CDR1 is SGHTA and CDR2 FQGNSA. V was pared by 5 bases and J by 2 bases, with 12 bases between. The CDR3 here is CASSPDGLNTGELFF. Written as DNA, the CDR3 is TGTGCCAGCAGCCCGGACGGACTCAACACCGGGGAGCTGTTTTTT.

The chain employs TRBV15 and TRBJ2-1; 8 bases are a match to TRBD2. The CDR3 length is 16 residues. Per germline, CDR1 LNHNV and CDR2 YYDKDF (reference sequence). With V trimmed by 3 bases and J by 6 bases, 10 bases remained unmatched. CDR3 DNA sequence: TGTGCCACCAGCAGTCTTCCGGGACTAGATCTCAATGAGCAGTTCTTC. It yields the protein CATSSLPGLDLNEQFF.

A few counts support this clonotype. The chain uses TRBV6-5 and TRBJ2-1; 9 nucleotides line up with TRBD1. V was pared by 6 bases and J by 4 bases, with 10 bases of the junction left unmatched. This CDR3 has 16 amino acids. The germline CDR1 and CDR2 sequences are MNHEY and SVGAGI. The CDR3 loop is CASSGQGYSIYNEQFF. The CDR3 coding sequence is TGTGCCAGCAGCGGACAGGGGTACTCAATTTACAATGAGCAGTTCTTC.

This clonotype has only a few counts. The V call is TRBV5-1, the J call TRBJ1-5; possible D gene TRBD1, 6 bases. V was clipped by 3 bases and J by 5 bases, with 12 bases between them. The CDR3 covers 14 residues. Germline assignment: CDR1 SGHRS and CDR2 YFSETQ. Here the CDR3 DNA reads TGCGCCAGCAGCTACCTGGGGGGCGATCAGCCCCAGCATTTT. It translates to CASSYLGGDQPQHF.

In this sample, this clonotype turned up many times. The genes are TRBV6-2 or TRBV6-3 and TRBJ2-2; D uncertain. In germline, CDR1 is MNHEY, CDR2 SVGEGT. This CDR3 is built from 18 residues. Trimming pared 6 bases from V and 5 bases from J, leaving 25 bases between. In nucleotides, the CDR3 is TGTGCCAGCAGATCCCCCAGGAAGGGTCTAGGTCGGACCGGGGAGCTGTTTTTT. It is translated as CASRSPRKGLGRTGELFF.